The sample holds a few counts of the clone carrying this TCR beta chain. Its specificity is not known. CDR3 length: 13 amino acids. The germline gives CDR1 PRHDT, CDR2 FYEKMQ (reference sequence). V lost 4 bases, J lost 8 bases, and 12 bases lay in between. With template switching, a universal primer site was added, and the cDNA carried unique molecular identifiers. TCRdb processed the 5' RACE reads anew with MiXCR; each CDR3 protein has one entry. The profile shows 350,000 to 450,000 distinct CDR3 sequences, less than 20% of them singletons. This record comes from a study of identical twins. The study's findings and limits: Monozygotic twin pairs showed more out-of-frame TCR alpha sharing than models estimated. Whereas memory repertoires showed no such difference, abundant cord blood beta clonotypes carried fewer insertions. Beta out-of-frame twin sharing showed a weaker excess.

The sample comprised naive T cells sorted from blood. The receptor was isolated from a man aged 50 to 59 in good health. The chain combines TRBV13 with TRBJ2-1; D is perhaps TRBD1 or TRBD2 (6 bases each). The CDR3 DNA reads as TGTGCCAGCAGCTCGACAGGAGGGTATGAGCAGTTCTTC. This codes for CASSSTGGYEQFF.